The text below deals with one T cell receptor (beta chain). As processed by the authors: Using reference gene primer amplification, nucleated cell counts were estimated. Here immunoSEQ multiplex PCR was the method, and the copy in TCRdb shows in-frame clones only, minus some. The V and J calls and clone size come from that table; D and trimming were worked out from the DNA. This table holds some 260,000 clones, approximately 79% found once. This sample stems from a study of blood T cell repertoires in COVID-19. Turning to the study itself: The samples span acute and convalescent COVID-19 from the United States, Italy and Spain. The analysed material was cDNA or gDNA that came from T cells, B-cell-depleted T cells, or PBMCs.

Sequencing input: peripheral blood. This TCR was sampled from a woman older than 75 with active or convalescent COVID-19.

The CDR3 reads CASSRGGVGGYTF. As DNA, the CDR3 is TGTGCCAGCTCACGGGGCGGGGTTGGTGGCTACACCTTC. The chain has TRBV9 and TRBJ1-2; perhaps TRBD1 as D (5 bases). Germline V lookup: CDR1 SGDLS, CDR2 YYNGEE. The CDR3 is made up of 13 amino acids. With 7 bases removed from V and 7 bases from J, the gap between germline ends came to 17 bases.